This is a list of T cell receptor beta chains from one sample in a study of identical twins' blood T cells. Each CDR3 protein is one row after TCRdb ran MiXCR on the 5' RACE reads. The sample records a few hundred thousand distinct CDR3 sequences, 25% to 35% being singletons. The material sequenced was PBMCs. These receptors were taken from a woman between 18 and 55 years old in good health. CDR3s include the opening cysteine and the closing phenylalanine or tryptophan. A D gene is named only where the DNA matches it firmly. A clone size is listed for some rows: how often the clone was seen (once, few, many), or a class if it is expanded.

>TRBV20-1|15|TRBJ1-5|many|-
CSASFGRIGNQPQHF
TGCAGTGCTAGTTTTGGCAGGATAGGCAATCAGCCCCAGCATTTT
>TRBV9|14|TRBJ2-1|few|-
CASSRGFTYNEQFF
TGTGCCAGCAGCCGGGGGTTCACCTACAATGAGCAGTTCTTC
>TRBV20-1|13|TRBJ2-1|many|TRBD2
CSASGRAYNEQFF
TGCAGTGCTAGCGGGAGGGCGTACAATGAGCAGTTCTTC
>TRBV20-1|17|TRBJ2-2|-|TRBD2
CSALTSGRARSTGELFF
TGCAGTGCCCTGACTAGCGGGAGGGCCCGTAGCACCGGGGAGCTGTTTTTT
>TRBV4-1|15|TRBJ1-2|-|-
CASSASQSGAYGYTF
TGCGCCAGTAGCGCAAGTCAATCTGGGGCGTATGGCTACACCTTC
>TRBV12-5|13|TRBJ2-1|-|-
CASGPSPGNEQFF
TGTGCTAGTGGTCCCTCCCCAGGAAATGAGCAGTTCTTC
>TRBV10-2|13|TRBJ1-2|-|-
CASSEQFNYGYTF
TGCGCCAGCAGTGAACAGTTTAACTATGGCTACACCTTC
>TRBV7-2|11|TRBJ2-5|once|-
CASSLATPQYF
TGTGCCAGCAGCTTAGCAACTCCCCAGTACTTC
>TRBV20-1|15|TRBJ2-5|-|-
CSASGPRGNQETQYF
TGCAGTGCTAGTGGGCCACGGGGGAACCAAGAGACCCAGTACTTC
>TRBV12-3/TRBV12-4|14|TRBJ1-1|-|-
CASSVNNMNTEAFF
TGTGCCAGCAGTGTGAACAACATGAACACTGAAGCTTTCTTT
>TRBV30|13|TRBJ1-1|-|-
CASFRHGNTEAFF
TGTGCCTCCTTCAGGCACGGGAACACTGAAGCTTTCTTT
>TRBV5-1|13|TRBJ1-2|-|-
CASSSKGEEGYTF
TGCGCCAGCAGCTCAAAAGGAGAGGAAGGCTACACCTTC
>TRBV11-3|16|TRBJ2-1|many|TRBD2
CASSLGTSGAYNEQFF
TGTGCCAGCAGCTTAGGGACTAGCGGCGCCTACAATGAGCAGTTCTTC
>TRBV7-9|12|TRBJ1-1|-|-
CASSLGAGIAFF
TGTGCCAGCAGCTTAGGAGCAGGGATAGCTTTCTTT
>TRBV10-2|12|TRBJ2-7|few|TRBD1
CASSGTGDEQYF
TGCGCCAGCAGCGGGACAGGGGACGAGCAGTACTTC
>TRBV4-3|17|TRBJ1-6|-|-
CASSQELDISYNSPLHF
TGCGCCAGCAGCCAAGAGCTGGATATCTCCTATAATTCACCCCTCCACTTT
>TRBV29-1|13|TRBJ1-2|-|-
CSVDETETYGYTF
TGCAGCGTTGACGAGACGGAAACTTATGGCTACACCTTC
>TRBV5-1|14|TRBJ1-2|-|-
CASSLVGPGYGYTF
TGCGCCAGCAGCTTGGTTGGGCCGGGCTATGGCTACACCTTC
>TRBV5-1|16|TRBJ2-2|-|-
CASSLEGLDRTGELFF
TGCGCCAGCAGCTTGGAGGGACTGGACCGCACCGGGGAGCTGTTTTTT
>TRBV6-1|13|TRBJ1-5|many|-
CASSTWEDQPQHF
TGTGCCAGCAGTACCTGGGAGGATCAGCCCCAGCATTTT
>TRBV12-3/TRBV12-4|14|TRBJ2-1|-|-
CASTLGAKPHEQFF
TGTGCCAGCACCCTGGGGGCTAAACCGCATGAGCAGTTCTTC
>TRBV29-1|13|TRBJ1-1|-|-
CSSWGGGWTEAFF
TGCAGCAGTTGGGGTGGGGGTTGGACTGAAGCTTTCTTT
>TRBV20-1|13|TRBJ2-3|many|-
CSARWGETDTQYF
TGCAGTGCCCGGTGGGGGGAGACAGATACGCAGTATTTT
>TRBV5-1|15|TRBJ1-6|few|TRBD1
CASSPRGQVNSPLHF
TGCGCCAGCAGCCCGAGAGGACAGGTTAATTCACCCCTCCACTTT
>TRBV6-2/TRBV6-3|14|TRBJ1-5|few|-
CASSNRAHNQPQHF
TGTGCCAGCAGCAACAGGGCCCATAATCAGCCCCAGCATTTT
>TRBV18|16|TRBJ1-3|few|-
CASSPEGRYSGNTIYF
TGTGCCAGCTCACCAGAGGGCAGATACTCTGGAAACACCATATATTTT
>TRBV29-1|14|TRBJ1-2|-|-
CSHDGTAGDYGYTF
TGCAGCCATGACGGGACGGCCGGGGACTATGGCTACACCTTC
>TRBV7-8|12|TRBJ1-4|-|-
CASSQSNEKLFF
TGTGCCAGCAGCCAGAGTAATGAAAAACTGTTTTTT
>TRBV7-2|12|TRBJ2-7|once|-
CASSLGLEGQYF
TGTGCCAGCAGCTTAGGTTTAGAGGGGCAGTACTTC
>TRBV7-2|15|TRBJ2-1|-|-
CASSFNGGSYNEQFF
TGTGCCAGCAGCTTCAACGGAGGCTCCTACAATGAGCAGTTCTTC
>TRBV7-9|13|TRBJ1-2|-|-
CASSLGLFDGYTF
TGTGCCAGCAGCTTAGGGCTGTTTGATGGCTACACCTTC
>TRBV29-1|14|TRBJ2-2|many|TRBD1
CSVELGTEPGELFF
TGCAGCGTTGAACTAGGGACAGAGCCCGGGGAGCTGTTTTTT
>TRBV3-1|14|TRBJ2-5|-|-
CASSQRGYGETQYF
TGTGCCAGCAGCCAACGAGGGTATGGAGAGACCCAGTACTTC
>TRBV19|14|TRBJ2-3|once|-
CASSIGTYTDTQYF
TGTGCCAGTAGTATCGGGACTTACACAGATACGCAGTATTTT
>TRBV6-2/TRBV6-3|13|TRBJ1-1|-|-
CASKSGLWTEAFF
TGTGCCAGCAAGTCAGGGTTATGGACTGAAGCTTTCTTT
>TRBV5-6|13|TRBJ1-2|-|-
CASSLDRLYGYTF
TGTGCCAGCAGCTTGGACAGACTTTATGGCTACACCTTC
>TRBV20-1|16|TRBJ2-3|-|-
CSAPSSGGFSTDTQYF
TGCAGTGCTCCCTCTTCCGGGGGATTTAGCACAGATACGCAGTATTTT
>TRBV20-1|12|TRBJ1-2|-|-
CSAIPGHYGYTF
TGCAGTGCGATACCAGGCCACTATGGCTACACCTTC
>TRBV28|12|TRBJ2-1|many|-
CASSLGENEQFF
TGTGCCAGCAGTTTGGGGGAGAATGAGCAGTTCTTC
>TRBV29-1|21|TRBJ1-6|-|-
CSVHSPSLHPFPCSYNSPLHF
TGCAGCGTCCACAGTCCCAGCCTTCACCCCTTCCCTTGCTCCTATAATTCACCCCTCCACTTT
>TRBV6-5|14|TRBJ2-7|few|TRBD1
CASTRQGVVNEQYF
TGTGCCAGCACCCGACAGGGGGTGGTCAACGAGCAGTACTTC